This T cell receptor beta chain stems from a study of blood T cell repertoires in COVID-19 (dated by TCRdb to 2019 to 2021). About the full investigation: The collaborator samples originated in the United States, Italy and Spain and spanned the acute and convalescent phases of COVID-19. The prospective study material was composed of cDNA or gDNA derived from T cells, B-cell-depleted T cells, or PBMCs. Deeply sampled blood TCRbeta repertoires from subjects exposed to, actively infected with, or recovered from COVID-19 were included in the dataset. The repertoires were released in a freely available public database intended as a resource for research on the immune response to SARS-CoV-2. The samples were drawn from two sources: the first 160 participants of the ongoing ImmuneRACE study, and 1,200 or so subjects contributed by 6 global collaborators. A de-identified subject ID, COVID-19 status, age in years and sex were almost always included in the sample metadata. Where HLA class I and class II types were available, the types were taken from metadata supplied by the sample provider, not from assay-based typing. What the authors observed across the whole study: The amount of clinical and demographic metadata varied by source and participant and was provided uncurated.

TCRbeta CDR3 regions were amplified from genomic DNA by means of the immunoSEQ Assay, a bias-controlled multiplex PCR. The authors' analysis ran thus. The number of nucleated cells in each sample was estimated from the amplification of reference gene primers within the assay. To quantify the absolute abundance of each unique TCRbeta CDR3 rearrangement, sequence reads were collapsed and filtered. For each sample, productive Simpson clonality was calculated as the square root of Simpson's diversity index across productive rearrangements. TCRdb retrieved this table from immuneACCESS and kept in-frame rearrangements only. Not all clones are present; in checked studies, unresolved V genes account for under half, and no reason is known for the remainder. V, J and clone size are those of that table, while D and trimming were read from the DNA. In this sample the table shows approximately 89,000 clones, around four fifths of which occur a single time. The top ten clonotypes cover about 10% of the sample.

Collaborating institutions collected whole blood in K2EDTA tubes following their own protocols. For TCRbeta analysis, collaborators shipped samples in one of three forms: frozen whole blood, isolated PBMCs, or DNA extracted from either of those sample types. This clone showed up just once. Its binding antigen is unknown. No much larger clonotype is one base removed from it; base qualities were not supplied. This receptor was obtained from a woman between 70 and 85 years old with active or convalescent COVID-19. The sample taken for sequencing was peripheral blood.

Here is the DNA: TGCGCCAGCAGCCTAGGACTAGGACGAGGGGAGCAGTACTTC. It translates as CASSLGLGRGEQYF. The chain links TRBV4-3 with TRBJ2-7; the central 7 bases match TRBD2. Trimming takes 4 bases off V and 7 bases off J; junction bases not matched to a gene: 10. Taken from the germline V gene, the CDR1 and CDR2 loops are LGHNA and YSLEER. CDR3 length: 14 amino acids, cysteine to phenylalanine. Only the CDR3 DNA stays, 42 bases, in frame from base 1.